The entry below describes one T cell receptor (beta chain). In the original processing: Estimation of nucleated cell counts relied on the amplification of reference gene primers. Produced via immunoSEQ multiplex PCR; TCRdb's table is partial and in-frame only. V and J calls and clone size are copied from that table; D and trimming were computed from the DNA. This sample has tens of thousands of clones, with around nine tenths found just once. The CDR3 spans 15 residues. Germline V lookup: CDR1 SGHTS, CDR2 YDEGEE. V lost 3 bases and J lost 1, with 13 bases in between. This specimen belongs to a study of blood T cell repertoires in COVID-19.

The receptor was isolated from a human donor in a cohort sampled during active COVID-19. The specimen was peripheral blood. V is TRBV5-8 and J is TRBJ2-5; maybe TRBD1 (6 bases). The CDR3 DNA follows: TGTGCCAGCAGCTGGGGAAACAGGGCCCAAGAGACCCAGTACTTC. Translation: CASSWGNRAQETQYF.